Presented here are 9 T cell receptor beta chains from one specimen sequenced in a study of T cell changes during pregnancy in multiple sclerosis. Profiled with immunoSEQ multiplex PCR; TCRdb holds only in-frame clones, not every one. The sample shows 85,000 to 130,000 clones, approximately 94% of them seen only once. The sequencing used peripheral blood, collected in the second trimester of pregnancy. These receptors were collected from a female donor with multiple sclerosis, enrolled in a pregnancy study.

The gene calls are TRBV30 and TRBJ2-7; D gene unclear. Trimming removed 0 bases from V and 3 bases from J, with 6 bases in between. CDR3 size: 12 residues. The germline gives CDR1 GTSNPN, CDR2 SVGIG (reference sequence). DNA for the CDR3: TGTGCCTGGAGTGTGTCCATCTACGAGCAGTACTTC. It yields the protein CAWSVSIYEQYF.

The genes are TRBV5-4 and TRBJ1-1; 7 bases match TRBD1. The V gene's germline CDR1 is SGHNT and CDR2 YYREEE (reference sequence). Losses at the gene ends were 5 bases for V and 4 bases for J; bases not matched to a gene: 8. The CDR3 has 14 amino acids. CDR3 nucleotides: TGTGCCAGCAGTTTACAGACAGGGCCCACTGAAGCTTTCTTT. Translation gives CASSLQTGPTEAFF.

V is TRBV19 and J is TRBJ1-3; D is ambiguous. Trimming left V 2 bases short and J 0 bases short, with 11 bases between. The length of the CDR3 is 16 residues. Per the germline V gene, CDR1 is LNHDA and CDR2 is SQIVND (reference sequence). CDR3 amino acids: CASSISLGVSGNTIYF. The CDR3 DNA sequence: TGTGCCAGTAGTATATCATTAGGAGTCTCTGGAAACACCATATATTTT.

The chain couples TRBV18 to TRBJ1-2; no definite D call. The length of the CDR3 is 15 residues. Germline CDR1 is KGHSH and CDR2 is LQKENI. Trimming left V 3 bases short and J 8 bases short, with 19 bases between. CDR3 in amino acids: CASSPLASPNEGYTF. Here the CDR3 DNA reads TGTGCCAGCTCACCCCTTGCCTCCCCGAACGAGGGCTACACCTTC.

The rearrangement joins TRBV27 to TRBJ2-1, with D possibly matching TRBD2 (6 bases). The CDR3 totals 12 residues. Trimming took off 4 bases at V and 9 bases at J, with 10 bases between the two ends. Germline-derived CDR1 and CDR2 are MNHEY and SMNVEV (reference sequence). The CDR3 sequence: CASSWRDGEQFF. Written as DNA, the CDR3 is TGTGCCAGCAGTTGGCGGGACGGTGAGCAGTTCTTC.

The gene calls are TRBV14 and TRBJ2-3; tentatively, D is TRBD1 (6 bases). V lost 5 bases to trimming and J lost 0 bases, with 12 bases between them. This CDR3 spans 15 amino acids. The V gene's germline CDR1 is SGHDN and CDR2 FVKESK. The CDR3 DNA follows: TGTGCCAGCAGCTTACGGACAGTTAGCACAGATACGCAGTATTTT. Amino acid sequence: CASSLRTVSTDTQYF.

The J gene is TRBJ1-2, the V gene TRBV18, with 7 bases lining up with TRBD1. The CDR3 length is 14 residues. The germline gives CDR1 KGHSH, CDR2 LQKENI. V dropped 8 bases and J dropped 0; count of bases not matched to a gene: 6. CDR3 region: CASRPGTANYGYTF. CDR3 in DNA: TGTGCCAGCCGTCCCGGGACAGCTAACTATGGCTACACCTTC.

The chain has TRBV6-4 and TRBJ1-1; TRBD1 aligns across 7 bases. Trimming removed 4 bases from V and 4 bases from J; junction bases left unmatched: 9. Looked up from germline, CDR1 is MRHNA and CDR2 is SNTAGT. The CDR3 spans 15 residues. The CDR3 here is CASSANTGVGTEAFF. The CDR3 DNA is TGTGCCAGCAGTGCCAACACAGGGGTGGGCACTGAAGCTTTCTTT.

This sequence joins TRBV7-8 and TRBJ2-7; unclear D gene. The CDR3 spans 14 residues. Trimming shortened V by 1 base and J by 0 bases, and 7 bases separated the two germline ends. CDR1 and CDR2 (germline): SGHVS, FQNEAQ. The DNA for the CDR3 is TGTGCCAGCAGCTTAGACTCAAACTCCTACGAGCAGTACTTC. Its translation: CASSLDSNSYEQYF.